This TCR beta chain was observed in a study of CD8+ T cells in alopecia areata. Background on the study: Treated patients took oral tofacitinib at 5 to 10 mg twice daily.

For this clone: Its antigen is undetermined.

Study-wide results and limits: Scalp lesions, especially in alopecia totalis/universalis, had higher clonality than normal scalp. It was less clear whether patients shared TCRs than it was in mice, possibly because of HLA.

CDR3 length equals 13 residues. CDR1 is MGHRA and CDR2 is YSYEKL in the germline V gene. V lost 4 bases to trimming and J lost 3 bases, with 10 bases between them. RNA was extracted and reverse transcribed into cDNA as the sequencing template. Here immunoSEQ multiplex PCR was the method, and the copy in TCRdb shows in-frame clones only, minus some. The sample contains 200,000 or so clones, 50% to 70% of which appear only once. The chain employs TRBV4-1 and TRBJ2-7; D gene ambiguous. Sample: CD4+ T cells sorted from blood, taken at week 0. This receptor was taken from a human donor with alopecia areata. The CDR3 is CASSPSGVYEQYF. The CDR3 region has the DNA TGCGCCAGCAGCCCGAGTGGCGTCTACGAGCAGTACTTC.